This T cell receptor (beta chain) was identified during a study of CXCR3-negative and CXCR3-positive naive CD8 T cells. The overall study: With about 1.5 +/- 0.3 million reads per library, the TRB reads numbered around 150 million in total.

The TRB cDNA libraries were prepared by 5' RACE with UMI labels. TCRdb re-called the 5' RACE reads and shows each CDR3 protein once, DNA omitted. Its clone listing holds about 90,000 distinct CDR3 sequences. The CDR3 length is 18 residues. CDR1 and CDR2 (germline): MDHEN, SYDVKM. Study observations and caveats: A higher hydrophobicity marked the TRB CDR3s of CXCR3-positive naive cells versus CXCR3-negative naive cells.

A note on this clonotype: The antigen is undetermined.

The material sequenced was naive CXCR3+ CD8+ T cells from blood. Documented subset: CD45RO-CCR7+CD27+CD95- naive CD8+ T cells expressing CXCR3 (TNR3+). The chain employs TRBV28 and TRBJ2-7; the TCRdb call, TRBD1, lacks DNA for checking. The sequence was collected from a human donor in good health. Some clones in this sample may be carry-over from other donors' samples. The CDR3 spells CASSFGSQGDGSYIEQYF.